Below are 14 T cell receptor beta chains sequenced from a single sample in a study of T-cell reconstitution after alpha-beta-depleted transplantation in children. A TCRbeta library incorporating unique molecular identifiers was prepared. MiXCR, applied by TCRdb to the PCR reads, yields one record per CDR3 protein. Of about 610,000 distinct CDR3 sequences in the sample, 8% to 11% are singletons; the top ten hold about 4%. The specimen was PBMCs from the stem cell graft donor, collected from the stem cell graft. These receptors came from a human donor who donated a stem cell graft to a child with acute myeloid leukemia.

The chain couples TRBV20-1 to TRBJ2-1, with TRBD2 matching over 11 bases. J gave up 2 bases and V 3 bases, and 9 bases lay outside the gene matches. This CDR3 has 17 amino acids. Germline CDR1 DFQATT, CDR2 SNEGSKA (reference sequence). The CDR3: CSASGIAGGRPYNEQFF. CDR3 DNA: TGCAGTGCTAGTGGGATAGCGGGAGGGCGCCCCTACAATGAGCAGTTCTTC.

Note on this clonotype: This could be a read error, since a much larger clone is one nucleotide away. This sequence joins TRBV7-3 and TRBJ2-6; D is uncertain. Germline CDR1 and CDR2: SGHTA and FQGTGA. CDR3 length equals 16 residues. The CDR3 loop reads CGSSPNSGTGANVLTF. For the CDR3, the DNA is TGTGGCAGCAGCCCTAACTCGGGTACTGGGGCCAACGTCCTGACTTTC.

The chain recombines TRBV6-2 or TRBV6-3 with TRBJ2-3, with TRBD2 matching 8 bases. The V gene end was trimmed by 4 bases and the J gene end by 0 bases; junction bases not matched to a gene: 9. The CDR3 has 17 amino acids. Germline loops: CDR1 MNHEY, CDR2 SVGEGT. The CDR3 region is CASSFGVAGSSTDTQYF. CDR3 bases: TGTGCCAGCAGTTTCGGAGTAGCGGGATCCAGCACAGATACGCAGTATTTT.

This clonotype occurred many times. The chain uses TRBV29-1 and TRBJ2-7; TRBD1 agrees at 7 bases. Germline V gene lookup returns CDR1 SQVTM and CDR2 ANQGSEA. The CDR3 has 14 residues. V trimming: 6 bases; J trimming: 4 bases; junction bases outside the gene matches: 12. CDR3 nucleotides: TGCAGCGTGGTCAAGTCCGGGACAGCTTACGAGCAGTACTTC. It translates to CSVVKSGTAYEQYF.

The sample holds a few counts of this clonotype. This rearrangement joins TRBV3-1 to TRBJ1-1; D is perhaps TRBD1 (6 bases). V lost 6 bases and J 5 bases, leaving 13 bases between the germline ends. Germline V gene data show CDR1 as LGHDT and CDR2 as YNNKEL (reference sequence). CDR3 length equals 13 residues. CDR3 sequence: CASRGGGETEAFF. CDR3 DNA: TGTGCCAGCAGAGGAGGGGGGGAAACTGAAGCTTTCTTT.

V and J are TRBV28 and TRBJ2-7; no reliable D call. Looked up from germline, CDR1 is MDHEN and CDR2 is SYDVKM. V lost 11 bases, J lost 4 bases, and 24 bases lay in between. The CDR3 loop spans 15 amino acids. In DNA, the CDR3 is TGTGCCCACATCCGAACCTTTAAACACATATACGAGCAGTACTTC. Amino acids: CAHIRTFKHIYEQYF.

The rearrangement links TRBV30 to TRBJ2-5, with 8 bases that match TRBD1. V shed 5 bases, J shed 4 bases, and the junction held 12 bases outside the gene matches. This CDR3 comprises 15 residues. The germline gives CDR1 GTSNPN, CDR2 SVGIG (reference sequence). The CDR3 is CAWDRWTGTGETQYF. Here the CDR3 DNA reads TGTGCCTGGGATCGTTGGACAGGGACAGGAGAGACCCAGTACTTC. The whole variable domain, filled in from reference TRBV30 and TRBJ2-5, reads SQTIHQWPATLVQPVGSPLSLECTVEGTSNPNLYWYRQAAGRGLQLLFYSVGIGQISSEVPQNLSASRPQDRQFILSSKKLLLSDSGFYLCAWDRWTGTGETQYFGPGTRLLVL.

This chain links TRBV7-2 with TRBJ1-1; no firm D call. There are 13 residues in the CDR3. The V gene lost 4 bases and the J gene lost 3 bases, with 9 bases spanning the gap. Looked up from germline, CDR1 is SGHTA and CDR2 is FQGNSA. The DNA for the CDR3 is TGTGCCAGCAGCTATCCGGGAGACACTGAAGCTTTCTTT. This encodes CASSYPGDTEAFF.

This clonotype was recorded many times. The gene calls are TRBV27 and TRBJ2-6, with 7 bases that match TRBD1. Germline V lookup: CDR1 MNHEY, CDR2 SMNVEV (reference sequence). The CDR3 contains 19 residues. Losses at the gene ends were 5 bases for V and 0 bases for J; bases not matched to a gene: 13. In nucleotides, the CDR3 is TGTGCCAGCAGTCCTCGGACAGGCTCCTCATCCTCTGGGGCCAACGTCCTGACTTTC. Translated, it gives CASSPRTGSSSSGANVLTF.

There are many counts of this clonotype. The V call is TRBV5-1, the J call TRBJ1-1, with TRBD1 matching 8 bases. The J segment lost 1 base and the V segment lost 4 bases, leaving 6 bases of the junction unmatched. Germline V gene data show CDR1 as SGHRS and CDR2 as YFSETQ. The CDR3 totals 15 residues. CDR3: CASSPAGTGNTEAFF. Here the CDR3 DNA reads TGCGCCAGCAGCCCAGCCGGGACAGGGAACACTGAAGCTTTCTTT.

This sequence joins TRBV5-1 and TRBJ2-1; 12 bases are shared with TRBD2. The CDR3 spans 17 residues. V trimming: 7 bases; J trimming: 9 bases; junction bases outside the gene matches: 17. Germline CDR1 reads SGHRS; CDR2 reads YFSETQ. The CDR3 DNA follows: TGCGCCAGCGGCCCGGGACTAGCGGGCGTTCTGGCGCTTGAGCAGTTCTTC. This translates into CASGPGLAGVLALEQFF.

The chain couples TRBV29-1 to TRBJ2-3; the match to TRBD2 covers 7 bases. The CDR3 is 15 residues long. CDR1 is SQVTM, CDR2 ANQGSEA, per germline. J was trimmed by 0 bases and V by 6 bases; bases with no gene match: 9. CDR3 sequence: CSVPAASGSTDTQYF. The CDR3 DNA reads TGCAGCGTACCTGCGGCTAGCGGTAGCACAGATACGCAGTATTTT.

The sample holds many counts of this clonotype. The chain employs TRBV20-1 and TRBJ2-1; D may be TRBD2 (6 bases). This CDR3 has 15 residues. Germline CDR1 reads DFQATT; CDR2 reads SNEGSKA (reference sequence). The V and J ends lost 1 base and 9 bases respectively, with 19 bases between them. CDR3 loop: CSARVAAGTQGEQFF. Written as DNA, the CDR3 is TGCAGTGCTAGAGTTGCTGCCGGGACTCAAGGTGAGCAGTTCTTC.

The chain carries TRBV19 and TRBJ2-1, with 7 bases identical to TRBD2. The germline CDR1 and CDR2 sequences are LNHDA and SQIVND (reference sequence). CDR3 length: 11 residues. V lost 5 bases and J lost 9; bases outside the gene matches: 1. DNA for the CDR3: TGTGCCAGTAGTGCTAGCGGTGAGCAGTTCTTC. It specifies CASSASGEQFF.